A single sample is the source of the 16 T cell receptor beta chains below, sequenced in a study of blood T cell repertoires in COVID-19. The table came from immunoSEQ multiplex PCR; TCRdb's copy has only in-frame clones and leaves some out. This table has about 110,000 clones, approximately 90% appearing once. The source material was peripheral blood. The source of these receptors is a human donor in a cohort sampled during active COVID-19.

The genes are TRBV2 and TRBJ1-1, with 10 bases aligning to TRBD1. J was trimmed by 6 bases and V by 10 bases; bases with no gene match: 11. The CDR3 runs 14 residues. The germline V gene has CDR1 SNHLY and CDR2 FYNNEI. The CDR3 DNA sequence: TGTGCCACCCGAGACAGGGGGCGCGTCCCTGAAGCTTTCTTT. Translated, it gives CATRDRGRVPEAFF.

The chain uses TRBV9 and TRBJ2-1; TRBD2 matches at 11 bases. The CDR3 extends over 15 amino acids. J lost 10 bases, V lost 7 bases, and 13 bases had no gene match. Germline CDR1 SGDLS, CDR2 YYNGEE. This CDR3 is CASAKTSGTHPEQFF. The CDR3 nucleotides read TGTGCCAGCGCCAAGACTAGCGGGACACACCCGGAGCAGTTCTTC.

The rearrangement uses TRBV28 and TRBJ2-1; tentative D call: TRBD1 (6 bases). The CDR3 length is 16 residues. The V end lost 6 bases, the J end lost 4 bases, and 19 bases lay between the germline ends. Germline V gene data show CDR1 as MDHEN and CDR2 as SYDVKM. The CDR3 DNA is TGTGCCAGCAGCTCCCCTTCCGGACAGCATTACAATGAGCAGTTCTTC. Protein product: CASSSPSGQHYNEQFF.

V gene TRBV5-1 combines with J gene TRBJ1-5, with TRBD1 as a possible D gene (5 bases). The V end was cut by 1 base, the J end by 2 bases, with 10 bases between. The CDR3 spans 15 residues. CDR1 is SGHRS, CDR2 YFSETQ, per germline. CDR3 DNA sequence: TGCGCCAGCAGCTTGTGGGGGGAAGGCAATCAGCCCCAGCATTTT. It translates to CASSLWGEGNQPQHF. The complete variable domain, with remaining parts taken from reference TRBV5-1 and TRBJ1-5, reads KAGVTQTPRYLIKTRGQQVTLSCSPISGHRSVSWYQQTPGQGLQFLFEYFSETQRNKGNFPGRFSGRQFSNSRSEMNVSTLELGDSALYLCASSLWGEGNQPQHFGDGTRLSIL.

The chain joins TRBV5-1 to TRBJ2-1; 10 positions match TRBD2. The CDR3 contains 15 residues. Germline lookup yields CDR1 SGHRS and CDR2 YFSETQ. V dropped 4 bases and J dropped 6; count of bases not matched to a gene: 7. CDR3: CASSPGTSVGNEQFF. CDR3 nucleotides: TGCGCCAGCAGCCCCGGGACTAGCGTGGGCAATGAGCAGTTCTTC.

This rearrangement joins TRBV9 to TRBJ2-1; 8 nucleotides match TRBD2. Losses at the gene ends were 2 bases for V and 0 bases for J; bases not matched to a gene: 7. From germline, CDR1 is SGDLS and CDR2 YYNGEE. The CDR3 contains 17 residues. Here the CDR3 reads CASSVSPSGYSYNEQFF. CDR3 nucleotide sequence: TGTGCCAGCAGCGTGAGCCCTAGCGGGTACTCCTACAATGAGCAGTTCTTC.

The chain recombines TRBV9 with TRBJ2-7; D might be TRBD2 (6 bases). The CDR3 runs 14 residues. Germline V lookup: CDR1 SGDLS, CDR2 YYNGEE. V was pared by 4 bases and J by 7 bases, with 18 bases between. The CDR3 loop is CASSPRKAAGEQYF. The CDR3 DNA reads as TGTGCCAGCAGCCCTCGAAAAGCGGCGGGGGAGCAGTACTTC.

The V gene is TRBV7-6, the J gene TRBJ1-3; D unclear. Germline V CDR1 and CDR2: SGHVS, FNYEAQ. V lost 6 bases and J 0 bases, leaving 15 bases between the germline ends. This CDR3 is built from 16 residues. CDR3 bases: TGTGCCAGCAGAAATCCACACCGGGACTCTGGAAACACCATATATTTT. This translates into CASRNPHRDSGNTIYF.

The chain joins TRBV7-8 to TRBJ2-5; the D gene is possibly TRBD2 (5 bases). The CDR3 sequence is 16 residues long. Germline CDR1 SGHVS, CDR2 FQNEAQ. V was trimmed by 5 bases and J by 5 bases, leaving 21 bases between them. CDR3 DNA: TGTGCCAGCAGCCCGACCGGGAACAGACCGGTGGAGACCCAGTACTTC. Its translation: CASSPTGNRPVETQYF.

This chain connects TRBV27 to TRBJ2-7; a weak D match, TRBD1 (5 bases). Germline CDR1 reads MNHEY; CDR2 reads SMNVEV (reference sequence). There are 14 residues in the CDR3. The V and J ends lost 6 bases and 6 bases respectively, with 18 bases between them. DNA for the CDR3: TGTGCCAGCAGATATGGGCAGGGTCCGGGCGAGCAGTACTTC. It codes for CASRYGQGPGEQYF.

The chain recombines TRBV19 with TRBJ1-2; D is undetermined. V gave up 3 bases and J gave up 8 bases, with 19 bases separating them. Per the germline V gene, CDR1 is LNHDA and CDR2 is SQIVND (reference sequence). The CDR3 length is 15 residues. The CDR3 loop reads CASSMEAATVLGYTF. The CDR3 bases are TGTGCCAGTAGTATGGAGGCCGCGACGGTATTGGGCTACACCTTC. The whole variable domain, filled in from reference TRBV19 and TRBJ1-2, reads DGGITQSPKYLFRKEGQNVTLSCEQNLNHDAMYWYRQDPGQGLRLIYYSQIVNDFQKGDIAEGYSVSREKKESFPLTVTSAQKNPTAFYLCASSMEAATVLGYTFGSGTRLTVV.

V and J are TRBV2 and TRBJ1-6; 7 nucleotides agree with TRBD1. The germline CDR1 and CDR2 sequences are SNHLY and FYNNEI. The ends lost 6 bases at V and 7 bases at J; junction bases unmatched: 12. The CDR3 contains 16 residues. As DNA, the CDR3 is TGTGCCAGCAGCGTACAGGGGTTATCGTTGAATTCACCCCTCCACTTT. It is translated as CASSVQGLSLNSPLHF.

The chain recombines TRBV11-2 with TRBJ1-6, with a tentative D call TRBD1 (5 bases). The CDR3 runs 14 residues. V was trimmed by 6 bases and J by 7 bases, leaving 13 bases between them. The V gene's germline CDR1 is SGHAT and CDR2 FQNNGV. The CDR3, as DNA: TGTGCCAGCAGTCTGCGGGACGGCAATTCACCCCTCCACTTT. As protein: CASSLRDGNSPLHF.

The CDR3 DNA reads as TGTGCCAGCAGCCGGAGGGCCAGGGGAACAGATACGCAGTATTTT. Encoded protein: CASSRRARGTDTQYF. V usage is TRBV7-8 and J usage is TRBJ2-3; D might be TRBD1 or TRBD2, each matching 6 bases. Germline V gene lookup returns CDR1 SGHVS and CDR2 FQNEAQ. V shed 5 bases and J shed 3 bases, with 15 bases lying between them. The CDR3 consists of 15 residues.

The chain joins TRBV19 to TRBJ1-6, with D possibly TRBD1 on 6 matching bases. Trimming took off 2 bases at V and 5 bases at J, with 13 bases between the two ends. The germline V gene encodes CDR1 LNHDA and CDR2 SQIVND (reference sequence). CDR3 length: 16 amino acids. The CDR3 coding sequence is TGTGCCAGTAGTATATCGTCAGGGGTAAATAATTCACCCCTCCACTTT. It yields the protein CASSISSGVNNSPLHF.

The rearrangement joins TRBV20-1 to TRBJ1-1; D is unresolved. Germline CDR1 is DFQATT and CDR2 is SNEGSKA (reference sequence). V lost 3 bases, J lost 2 bases, and 13 bases lay in between. CDR3 length equals 14 residues. In DNA form, the CDR3 reads TGCAGTGCTAGTTTTCGGCAGGTCAACACTGAAGCTTTCTTT. Translated, it gives CSASFRQVNTEAFF.